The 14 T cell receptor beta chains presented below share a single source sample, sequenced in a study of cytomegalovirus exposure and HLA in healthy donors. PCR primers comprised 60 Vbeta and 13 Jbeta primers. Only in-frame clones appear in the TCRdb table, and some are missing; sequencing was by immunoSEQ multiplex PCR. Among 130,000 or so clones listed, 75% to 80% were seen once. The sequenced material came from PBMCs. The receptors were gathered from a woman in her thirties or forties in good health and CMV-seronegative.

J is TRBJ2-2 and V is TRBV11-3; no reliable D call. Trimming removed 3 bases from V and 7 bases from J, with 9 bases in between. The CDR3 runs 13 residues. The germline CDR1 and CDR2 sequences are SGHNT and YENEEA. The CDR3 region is CASSFSLDGELFF. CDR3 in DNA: TGTGCCAGCAGCTTTAGCCTAGACGGGGAGCTGTTTTTT. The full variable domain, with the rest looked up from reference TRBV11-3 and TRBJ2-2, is EAGVVQSPRYKIIEKKQPVAFWCNPISGHNTLYWYLQNLGQGPELLIRYENEEAVDDSQLPKDRFSAERLKGVDSTLKIQPAELGDSAVYLCASSFSLDGELFFGEGSRLTVL.

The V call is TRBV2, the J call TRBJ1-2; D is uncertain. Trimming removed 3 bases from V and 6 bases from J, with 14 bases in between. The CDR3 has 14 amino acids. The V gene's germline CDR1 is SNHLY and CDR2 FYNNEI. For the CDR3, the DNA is TGTGCCAGCAGTGAGGTCAGTCACCAGGATGGCTACACCTTC. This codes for CASSEVSHQDGYTF.

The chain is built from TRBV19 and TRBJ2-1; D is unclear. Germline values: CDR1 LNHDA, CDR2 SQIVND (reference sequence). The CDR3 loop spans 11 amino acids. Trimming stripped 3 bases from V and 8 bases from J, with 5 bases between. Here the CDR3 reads CASSMRYEQFF. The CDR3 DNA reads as TGTGCCAGTAGTATGAGGTATGAGCAGTTCTTC.

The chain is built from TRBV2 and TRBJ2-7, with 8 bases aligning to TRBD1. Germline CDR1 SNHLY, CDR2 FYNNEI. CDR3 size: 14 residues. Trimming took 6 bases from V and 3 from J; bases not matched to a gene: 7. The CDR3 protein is CASSADRVGYEQYF. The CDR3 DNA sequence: TGTGCCAGCAGCGCGGACAGGGTCGGCTACGAGCAGTACTTC.

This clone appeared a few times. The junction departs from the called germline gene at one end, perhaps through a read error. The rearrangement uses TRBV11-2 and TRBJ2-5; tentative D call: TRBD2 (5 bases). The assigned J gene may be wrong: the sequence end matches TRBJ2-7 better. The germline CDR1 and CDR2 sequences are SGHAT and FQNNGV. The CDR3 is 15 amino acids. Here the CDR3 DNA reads TGTGCCGGCAGCTTTCTGGGAGCTGAATCCTACGAGCAGTACTTC. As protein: CAGSFLGAESYEQYF.

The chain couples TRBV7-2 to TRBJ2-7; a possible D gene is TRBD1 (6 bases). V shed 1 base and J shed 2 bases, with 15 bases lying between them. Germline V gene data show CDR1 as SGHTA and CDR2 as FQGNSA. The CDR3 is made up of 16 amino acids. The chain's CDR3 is CASSLGQGRVTYEQYF. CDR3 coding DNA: TGTGCCAGCAGCTTAGGGCAGGGGAGAGTAACCTACGAGCAGTACTTC.

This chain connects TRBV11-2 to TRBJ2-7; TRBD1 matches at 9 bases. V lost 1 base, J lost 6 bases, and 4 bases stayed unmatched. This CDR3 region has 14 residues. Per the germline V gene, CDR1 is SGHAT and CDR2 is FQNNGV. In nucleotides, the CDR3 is TGTGCCAGCAGCTTAGTGGACAGGGGTGCCGAGCAGTACTTC. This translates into CASSLVDRGAEQYF.

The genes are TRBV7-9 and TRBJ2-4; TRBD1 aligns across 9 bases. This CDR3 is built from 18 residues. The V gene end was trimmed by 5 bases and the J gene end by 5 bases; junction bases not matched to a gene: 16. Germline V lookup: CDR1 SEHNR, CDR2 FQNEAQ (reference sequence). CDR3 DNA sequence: TGTGCCAGCAGCCAGTACAGGGGGCTTCCCCTCGTTGAAAACATTCAGTACTTC. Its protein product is CASSQYRGLPLVENIQYF.

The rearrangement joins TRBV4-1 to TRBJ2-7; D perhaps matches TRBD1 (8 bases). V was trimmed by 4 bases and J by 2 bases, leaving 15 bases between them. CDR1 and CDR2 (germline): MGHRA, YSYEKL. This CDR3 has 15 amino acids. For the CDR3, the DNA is TGCGCCAGCAGCCGGCTTACAGGGGGGGCCTACGAGCAGTACTTC. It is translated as CASSRLTGGAYEQYF.

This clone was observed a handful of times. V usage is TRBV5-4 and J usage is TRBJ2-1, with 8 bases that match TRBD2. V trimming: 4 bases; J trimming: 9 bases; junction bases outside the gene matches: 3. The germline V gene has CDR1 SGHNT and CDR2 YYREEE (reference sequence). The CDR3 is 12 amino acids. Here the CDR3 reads CASSPREGEQFF. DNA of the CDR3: TGTGCCAGCAGCCCTCGGGAGGGTGAGCAGTTCTTC.

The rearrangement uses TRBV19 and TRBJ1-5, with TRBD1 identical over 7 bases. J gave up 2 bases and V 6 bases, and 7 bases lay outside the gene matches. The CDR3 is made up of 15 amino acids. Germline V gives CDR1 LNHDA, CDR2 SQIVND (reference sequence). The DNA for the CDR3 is TGTGCCAGTAGCCAGGGGGGCGCCGGCAATCAGCCCCAGCATTTT. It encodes CASSQGGAGNQPQHF.

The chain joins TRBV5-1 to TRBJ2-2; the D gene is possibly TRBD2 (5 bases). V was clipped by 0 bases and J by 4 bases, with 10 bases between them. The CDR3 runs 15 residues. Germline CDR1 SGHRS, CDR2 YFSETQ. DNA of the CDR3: TGCGCCAGCAGCTTGGACGGGGAAGTCACCGGGGAGCTGTTTTTT. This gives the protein CASSLDGEVTGELFF.

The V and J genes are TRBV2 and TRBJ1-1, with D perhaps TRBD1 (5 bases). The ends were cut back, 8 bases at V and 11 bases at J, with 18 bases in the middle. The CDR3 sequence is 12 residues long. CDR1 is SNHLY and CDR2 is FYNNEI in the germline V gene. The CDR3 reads CASEIGPRQAFF. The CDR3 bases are TGTGCCAGCGAAATTGGACCCCGACAGGCTTTCTTT.

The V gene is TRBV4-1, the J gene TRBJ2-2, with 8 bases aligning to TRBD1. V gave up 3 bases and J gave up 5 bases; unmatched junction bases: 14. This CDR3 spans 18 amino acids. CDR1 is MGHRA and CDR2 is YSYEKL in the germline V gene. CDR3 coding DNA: TGCGCCAGCAGCCAGGCGAGGGGCAGGGGGCAAGGGACCGGGGAGCTGTTTTTT. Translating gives CASSQARGRGQGTGELFF.